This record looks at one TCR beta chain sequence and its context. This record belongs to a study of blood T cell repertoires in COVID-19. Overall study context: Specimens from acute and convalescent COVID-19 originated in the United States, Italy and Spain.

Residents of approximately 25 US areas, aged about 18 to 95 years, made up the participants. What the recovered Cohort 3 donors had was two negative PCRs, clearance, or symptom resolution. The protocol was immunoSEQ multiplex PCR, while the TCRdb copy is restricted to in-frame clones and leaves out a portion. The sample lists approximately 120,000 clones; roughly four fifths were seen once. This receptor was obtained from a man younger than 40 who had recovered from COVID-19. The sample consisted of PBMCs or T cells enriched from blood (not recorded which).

The CDR3 bases are TGTGCCACCGGGGGCTCGATCTACGAGCAGTACTTC. It is translated as CATGGSIYEQYF. The J gene is TRBJ2-7, the V gene TRBV24-1; D may be TRBD1 (6 bases). The CDR3 extends over 12 amino acids. Germline loops: CDR1 KGHDR, CDR2 SFDVKD. The germline V and J ends were trimmed by 9 bases and 3 bases, with 11 bases remaining between them.